This T cell receptor beta chain originates from a study of blood T cells in healthy people across ages. Sample-barcoded 5' priming and a J-beta primer mix drove a second PCR of roughly 6 to 12 cycles. MiXCR, applied by TCRdb to the 5' RACE reads, yields one record per CDR3 protein. The sample carries about 570,000 distinct CDR3 sequences, about 25% recorded once. From germline, CDR1 is SGDLS and CDR2 YYNGEE. V lost 7 bases and J lost 6, with 20 bases in between. The CDR3 consists of 15 residues. V is TRBV9 and J is TRBJ2-1, with a possible D match to TRBD2 (6 bases). The TCR sequence derives from a woman in her seventies in good health. Sequencing input: blood. The CDR3 DNA follows: TGTGCCAGCCGGAGGGGCGACAGTCCCTCCAATGAGCAGTTCTTC. As protein: CASRRGDSPSNEQFF.